The TCR beta chain under discussion was sequenced for a study of T cells in Graves' hyperthyroidism and ophthalmopathy. CDR3 size: 12 residues. The germline V and J ends were trimmed by 7 bases and 2 bases, with 7 bases remaining between them. Germline loops: CDR1 MDHEN, CDR2 SYDVKM. The source material, RNA transcripts, was used to amplify TCR beta CDR3 regions. The HTBI primer set drove a first-round RT-PCR of the TCR CDR3. In TCRdb, the multiplex PCR reads were re-called with MiXCR into one record per CDR3 protein. The table has roughly 400,000 distinct CDR3 sequences, 25% seen once. The sample consisted of blood. This sequence joins TRBV28 and TRBJ2-3; D is unclear. This clonotype was sampled from a man aged 50 to 59 with Graves' hyperthyroidism. In DNA, the CDR3 is TGTGCCAGCAAGGACCTCACAGATACGCAGTATTTT. It is translated as CASKDLTDTQYF. The full variable domain, completed using reference TRBV28 and TRBJ2-3, is DVKVTQSSRYLVKRTGEKVFLECVQDMDHENMFWYRQDPGLGLRLIYFSYDVKMKEKGDIPEGYSVSREKKERFSLILESASTNQTSMYLCASKDLTDTQYFGPGTRLTVL.